A selection of T cell receptor beta chains follows, all from one sample in a study of graft-versus-host responses after intestinal transplantation. Antigens of these TCRs are unknown. Profiled with immunoSEQ multiplex PCR; TCRdb holds only in-frame clones, not every one. The data contain over 85,000 clones, roughly 89% of them singletons. The sample consisted of unstimulated CD4+ T cells sorted from spleen or lymph node cells, taken before transplant. The receptors here all came from a human donor who was the organ donor for an intestinal transplant. Both conserved end residues are trimmed from each CDR3.

J,V,CDR3
TRBJ2-7,TRBV15,ATSRDPEAEQY
TRBJ2-7,TRBV19,ASSPTSGGLFYEQY
TRBJ1-4,TRBV6-1,ASRGTGIEKLF
TRBJ2-3,TRBV7-2,ASSLSGDTQY
TRBJ1-2,TRBV14,ASSHLTGFLANYGYT
TRBJ2-7,TRBV5-1,ASSWDRAADEQY
TRBJ1-2,TRBV7-8,ASSLVVRQGRHAGYGYT
TRBJ1-2,TRBV7-9,ASSRQERGGYT
TRBJ2-1,TRBV19,ASSPGYEQF
TRBJ2-6,TRBV7-3,ASSRGGAGANVLT
TRBJ1-4,TRBV11-2,ASSLRDRGQKLF
TRBJ1-6,TRBV27,ASTTLTGTGGNSPLH
TRBJ1-2,TRBV4-2,ASSQGQGWGYT
TRBJ1-5,TRBV7-2,ASSSITGTQPQH
TRBJ1-1,TRBV5-5,ASSQVWQGTEAF
TRBJ2-7,TRBV6-6,ASRASTGNNYEQY
TRBJ1-6,TRBV19,ASSSDGWGDSPLH
TRBJ1-2,TRBV9,ASSVANYGYT
TRBJ1-5,TRBV19,ASSILGPGSNQPQH
TRBJ1-5,TRBV7-9,ASSLGGRNQPQH
TRBJ2-2,TRBV9,ASSPGYTGELF
TRBJ2-2,TRBV30,ACKRGGQTGELF
TRBJ1-1,TRBV30,AWSRTANTEAF
TRBJ2-3,TRBV6-5,ASGLRPDTQY
TRBJ2-5,TRBV9,ASSVAGGQETQY
TRBJ2-7,TRBV5-5,ASSVDRGLSYEQY
TRBJ2-7,TRBV4-2,ASSQEGGGGTYEQY
TRBJ1-1,TRBV7-9,ASSLEGTFGTEAF
TRBJ2-7,TRBV4-1,ASSQEPGQASYEQY
TRBJ1-2,TRBV20-1,SASRVGYT
TRBJ1-3,TRBV18,ASSPPMGAMGGNTIY
TRBJ2-7,TRBV4-1,ASSHPGQGTGEQY
TRBJ2-5,TRBV7-3,ASSRGTSGTSRVETQY
TRBJ1-3,TRBV7-9,ASQALAGNTIY
NA,TRBV7-9,ASSLMLSSYEQY
TRBJ2-7,TRBV28,ASGARDTSAYEQY
TRBJ2-7,TRBV7-2,ASSLGLNYEQY
TRBJ2-3,TRBV2,ASAGDTDTQY
TRBJ2-1,TRBV29-1,SVENPQASSYNEQF